Listed below are T cell receptor beta chains from one sample, sequenced in a study of T cell repertoires in cytomegalovirus infection. TCRdb reprocessed the reads with MiXCR, giving one entry per CDR3 protein. Found here are almost 550,000 distinct CDR3 sequences, about 17% of them singletons; the top ten hold more than 20%. The specimen sequenced was CD8+ T cells from PBMCs. These receptors all come from a human donor in good health (CMV status not recorded). Some clones in this sample may be carry-over from other donors' samples. Both conserved end residues are part of each CDR3. D genes are given only for firm matches. Some rows mark clone size as missing; the rest say once, few, many or name a class of expanded clone.

j_call: TRBJ2-7; clone_size: many; v_call: TRBV7-3; d_call: TRBD2; cdr3_aa: CASSPSGGTQTYEQYF; cdr3_nt: TGTGCCAGCAGCCCCTCGGGGGGGACCCAAACCTACGAGCAGTACTTC
j_call: TRBJ2-7; clone_size: -; v_call: TRBV11-2; d_call: TRBD2; cdr3_aa: CASSLGTSGRATGEQYF; cdr3_nt: TGTGCCAGCAGCTTGGGGACTAGCGGGAGGGCCACTGGTGAGCAGTACTTC
j_call: TRBJ2-7; clone_size: many; v_call: TRBV28; d_call: TRBD1; cdr3_aa: CASSPYRGRVYEQYF; cdr3_nt: TGTGCCAGCAGTCCGTACAGGGGGCGCGTCTACGAGCAGTACTTC
j_call: TRBJ2-2; clone_size: many; v_call: TRBV11-2; d_call: -; cdr3_aa: CASSRVGTGELFF; cdr3_nt: TGTGCCAGCAGCCGGGTGGGAACCGGGGAGCTGTTTTTT
j_call: TRBJ1-5; clone_size: -; v_call: TRBV5-1; d_call: -; cdr3_aa: CASSPGTGRNQPQHF; cdr3_nt: TGCGCCAGCAGCCCCGGGACGGGACGCAATCAGCCCCAGCATTTT
j_call: TRBJ2-1; clone_size: -; v_call: TRBV27; d_call: -; cdr3_aa: CASSFVKTYNEQFF; cdr3_nt: TGTGCCAGCAGTTTTGTCAAAACCTACAATGAGCAGTTCTTC
j_call: TRBJ1-2; clone_size: many; v_call: TRBV5-4; d_call: -; cdr3_aa: CASSLAPGAVNYGYTF; cdr3_nt: TGTGCCAGCAGCTTGGCCCCTGGAGCAGTGAACTATGGCTACACCTTC
j_call: TRBJ2-7; clone_size: many; v_call: TRBV27; d_call: -; cdr3_aa: CASSLTYSYEQYF; cdr3_nt: TGTGCCAGCAGTTTAACCTATTCCTACGAGCAGTACTTC
j_call: TRBJ1-6; clone_size: few; v_call: TRBV27; d_call: TRBD1; cdr3_aa: CASRPGRGRSPLHF; cdr3_nt: TGTGCCAGCAGACCTGGGAGGGGGCGGTCACCCCTCCACTTT
j_call: TRBJ2-3; clone_size: few; v_call: TRBV5-5; d_call: TRBD2; cdr3_aa: CASSPRRAGEVDTQYF; cdr3_nt: TGTGCCAGCAGTCCTAGGCGAGCGGGGGAGGTAGATACGCAGTATTTT
j_call: TRBJ2-2; clone_size: many; v_call: TRBV12-5; d_call: -; cdr3_aa: CASGLVPAVLPGELFF; cdr3_nt: TGTGCTAGTGGTTTGGTACCCGCGGTGCTGCCCGGGGAGCTGTTTTTT
j_call: TRBJ2-7; clone_size: -; v_call: TRBV7-9; d_call: TRBD1; cdr3_aa: CASSLPGQGAYEQYF; cdr3_nt: TGTGCCAGCAGCCTGCCGGGACAGGGGGCTTACGAGCAGTACTTC
j_call: TRBJ1-3; clone_size: many; v_call: TRBV6-1; d_call: -; cdr3_aa: CASRRKRSSRDTIYF; cdr3_nt: TGTGCCAGCAGAAGGAAGCGTTCATCCAGGGACACCATATATTTT
j_call: TRBJ2-7; clone_size: few; v_call: TRBV20-1; d_call: -; cdr3_aa: CSARDRDGHSYEQYF; cdr3_nt: TGCAGTGCTAGAGATCGGGACGGCCACTCCTACGAGCAGTACTTC
j_call: TRBJ1-5; clone_size: -; v_call: TRBV27; d_call: -; cdr3_aa: CASSWSNSNQPQHF; cdr3_nt: TGTGCCAGCAGTTGGTCAAATAGCAATCAGCCCCAGCATTTT
j_call: TRBJ2-1; clone_size: -; v_call: TRBV20-1; d_call: -; cdr3_aa: CSAPRPGGGRIYNEQLF; cdr3_nt: TGCAGTGCTCCCCGTCCAGGGGGCGGGAGGATTTACAATGAGCAGTTATTC
j_call: TRBJ1-5; clone_size: -; v_call: TRBV6-5; d_call: TRBD1; cdr3_aa: CASSYYGQGLNQPQHF; cdr3_nt: TGTGCCAGCAGTTACTACGGACAGGGTCTCAATCAGCCCCAGCATTTT
j_call: TRBJ2-7; clone_size: few; v_call: TRBV28; d_call: -; cdr3_aa: CASSFHLSYEQYF; cdr3_nt: TGTGCCAGCAGTTTTCATTTGTCCTACGAGCAGTACTTC
j_call: TRBJ1-1; clone_size: -; v_call: TRBV6-2/TRBV6-3; d_call: -; cdr3_aa: CASTQWRGHTEAFF; cdr3_nt: TGTGCCAGCACCCAATGGAGGGGCCACACTGAAGCTTTCTTT
j_call: TRBJ2-3; clone_size: many; v_call: TRBV7-3; d_call: -; cdr3_aa: CASSPDYLDTQYF; cdr3_nt: TGTGCCAGCAGCCCCGACTATCTGGATACGCAGTATTTT
j_call: TRBJ2-7; clone_size: many; v_call: TRBV19; d_call: -; cdr3_aa: CASSYGPTYEQYF; cdr3_nt: TGTGCCAGTAGTTACGGACCAACCTACGAGCAGTACTTC
j_call: TRBJ1-1; clone_size: -; v_call: TRBV5-1; d_call: -; cdr3_aa: CASSLPGRARNTEAFF; cdr3_nt: TGCGCCAGCAGCTTACCAGGGAGGGCGAGGAACACTGAAGCTTTCTTT
j_call: TRBJ2-7; clone_size: many; v_call: TRBV7-9; d_call: -; cdr3_aa: CASSGIDRSPYEQYF; cdr3_nt: TGTGCCAGCAGCGGGATAGACAGGAGCCCCTACGAGCAGTACTTC
j_call: TRBJ2-1; clone_size: many; v_call: TRBV6-5; d_call: TRBD1; cdr3_aa: CASSYDRGPYNEQFF; cdr3_nt: TGTGCCAGCAGTTACGACAGGGGGCCATACAATGAGCAGTTCTTC
j_call: TRBJ2-5; clone_size: -; v_call: TRBV9; d_call: -; cdr3_aa: CASSVGFKETQYF; cdr3_nt: TGTGCCAGCAGCGTGGGGTTCAAGGAGACCCAGTACTTC
j_call: TRBJ2-1; clone_size: many; v_call: TRBV7-6; d_call: TRBD2; cdr3_aa: CASSLVRASGNLYNEQFF; cdr3_nt: TGTGCCAGCAGCTTAGTTAGGGCTAGCGGGAACCTATACAATGAGCAGTTCTTC
j_call: TRBJ2-1; clone_size: -; v_call: TRBV28; d_call: TRBD2; cdr3_aa: CASSLPGTIYNEQFF; cdr3_nt: TGTGCCAGCAGTTTACCCGGGACTATCTACAATGAGCAGTTCTTC
j_call: TRBJ1-2; clone_size: -; v_call: TRBV6-5; d_call: TRBD1; cdr3_aa: CASSLTGGVTVDYGYTF; cdr3_nt: TGTGCCAGCAGCCTGACAGGGGGCGTTACGGTGGACTATGGCTACACCTTC
j_call: TRBJ1-1; clone_size: few; v_call: TRBV19; d_call: -; cdr3_aa: CASSSGAGGGTEAFF; cdr3_nt: TGTGCCAGTAGTAGCGGAGCCGGGGGCGGAACTGAAGCTTTCTTT
j_call: TRBJ2-7; clone_size: few; v_call: TRBV6-5; d_call: TRBD2; cdr3_aa: CASSYSSGLAVHEQYF; cdr3_nt: TGTGCCAGCAGTTACTCCTCGGGACTAGCAGTCCACGAGCAGTACTTC
j_call: TRBJ1-2; clone_size: few; v_call: TRBV20-1; d_call: -; cdr3_aa: CSAREGGTTYGYTF; cdr3_nt: TGCAGTGCTAGAGAGGGGGGCACCACCTATGGCTACACCTTC
j_call: TRBJ2-1; clone_size: many; v_call: TRBV12-3/TRBV12-4; d_call: -; cdr3_aa: CASTSGRWNEQFF; cdr3_nt: TGTGCCAGCACCTCGGGACGTTGGAATGAGCAGTTCTTC
j_call: TRBJ1-5; clone_size: many; v_call: TRBV6-1; d_call: -; cdr3_aa: CASSEQETHPTQPQHF; cdr3_nt: TGTGCCAGCAGTGAGCAAGAGACCCATCCAACTCAGCCCCAGCATTTT
j_call: TRBJ2-7; clone_size: -; v_call: TRBV7-9; d_call: TRBD2; cdr3_aa: CASSLGGRGSQYF; cdr3_nt: TGTGCCAGCAGCTTAGGTGGGCGGGGGAGCCAGTACTTC
j_call: TRBJ1-1; clone_size: few; v_call: TRBV23-1; d_call: -; cdr3_aa: CASSQRGGGWMNTEAFF; cdr3_nt: TGCGCCAGCAGTCAGAGGGGGGGCGGGTGGATGAACACTGAAGCTTTCTTT
j_call: TRBJ2-1; clone_size: few; v_call: TRBV5-4; d_call: TRBD1; cdr3_aa: CASSLDRDYNEQFF; cdr3_nt: TGTGCCAGCAGCTTAGACAGGGATTACAATGAGCAGTTCTTC
j_call: TRBJ1-1; clone_size: many; v_call: TRBV27; d_call: -; cdr3_aa: CASSRRDTEAFF; cdr3_nt: TGTGCCAGCAGTAGAAGGGATACTGAAGCTTTCTTT
j_call: TRBJ2-1; clone_size: many; v_call: TRBV12-5; d_call: -; cdr3_aa: CASGAGNNEQFF; cdr3_nt: TGTGCTAGTGGGGCGGGGAACAATGAGCAGTTCTTC
j_call: TRBJ2-5; clone_size: -; v_call: TRBV28; d_call: -; cdr3_aa: CASRGLTLGETQYF; cdr3_nt: TGTGCCAGCAGGGGCCTGACTCTCGGAGAGACCCAGTACTTC
j_call: TRBJ2-4; clone_size: many; v_call: TRBV7-9; d_call: -; cdr3_aa: CASSLGDIQYF; cdr3_nt: TGTGCCAGCAGCTTAGGAGACATTCAGTACTTC